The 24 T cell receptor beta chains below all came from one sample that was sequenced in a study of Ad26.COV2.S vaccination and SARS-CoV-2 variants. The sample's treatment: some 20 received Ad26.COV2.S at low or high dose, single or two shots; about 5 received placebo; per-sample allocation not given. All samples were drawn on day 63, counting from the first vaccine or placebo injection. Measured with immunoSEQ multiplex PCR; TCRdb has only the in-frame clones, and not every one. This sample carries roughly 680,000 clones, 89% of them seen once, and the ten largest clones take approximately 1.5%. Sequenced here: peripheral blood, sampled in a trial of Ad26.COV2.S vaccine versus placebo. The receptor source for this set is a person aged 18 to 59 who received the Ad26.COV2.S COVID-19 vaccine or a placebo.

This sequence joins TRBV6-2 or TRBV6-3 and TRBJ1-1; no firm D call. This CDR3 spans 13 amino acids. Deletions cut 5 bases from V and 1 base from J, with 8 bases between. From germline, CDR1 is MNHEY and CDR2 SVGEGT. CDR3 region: CASSNRANTEAFF. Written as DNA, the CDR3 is TGTGCCAGCAGTAATAGAGCGAACACTGAAGCTTTCTTT.

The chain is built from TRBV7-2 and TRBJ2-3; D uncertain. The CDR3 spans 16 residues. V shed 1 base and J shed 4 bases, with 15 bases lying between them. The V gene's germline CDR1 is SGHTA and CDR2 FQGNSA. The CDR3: CASSLDSVLGSDTQYF. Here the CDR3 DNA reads TGTGCCAGCAGCTTAGACTCAGTATTGGGGTCAGATACGCAGTATTTT.

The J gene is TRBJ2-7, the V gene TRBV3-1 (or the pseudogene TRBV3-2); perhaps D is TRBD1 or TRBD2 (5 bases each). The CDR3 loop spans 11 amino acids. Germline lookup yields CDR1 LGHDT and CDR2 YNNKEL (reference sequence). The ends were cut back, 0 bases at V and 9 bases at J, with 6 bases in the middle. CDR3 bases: TGTGCCAGCAGCCAAGATGGGACGCAGTACTTC. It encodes CASSQDGTQYF.

CDR3 nucleotide sequence: TGTGCCTGGAACTCCCGGGACAGGGGGCTCACTGAAGCTTTCTTT. The encoded protein is CAWNSRDRGLTEAFF. The chain is built from TRBV30 and TRBJ1-1; 12 bases agree with TRBD1. CDR1 and CDR2 from the germline V gene are GTSNPN and SVGIG (reference sequence). J gave up 4 bases and V 4 bases, and 7 bases lay outside the gene matches. This CDR3 spans 15 amino acids.

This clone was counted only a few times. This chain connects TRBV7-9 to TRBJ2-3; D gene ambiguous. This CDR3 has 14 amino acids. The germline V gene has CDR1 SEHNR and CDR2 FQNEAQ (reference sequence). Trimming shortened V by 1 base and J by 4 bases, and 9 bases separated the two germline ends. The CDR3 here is CASSLVSAPDTQYF. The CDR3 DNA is TGTGCCAGCAGCTTAGTGAGCGCCCCAGATACGCAGTATTTT.

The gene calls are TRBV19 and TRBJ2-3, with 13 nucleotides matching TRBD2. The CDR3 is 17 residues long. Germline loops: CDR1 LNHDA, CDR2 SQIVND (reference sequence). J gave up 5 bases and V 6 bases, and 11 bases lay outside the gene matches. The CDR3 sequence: CASSPPLAGGHKDTQYF. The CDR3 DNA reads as TGTGCCAGTAGCCCTCCACTAGCGGGGGGGCATAAAGATACGCAGTATTTT.

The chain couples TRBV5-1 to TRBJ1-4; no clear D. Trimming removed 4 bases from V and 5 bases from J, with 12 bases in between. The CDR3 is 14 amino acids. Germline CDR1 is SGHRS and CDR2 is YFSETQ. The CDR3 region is CASSPGVLNEKLFF. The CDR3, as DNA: TGCGCCAGCAGCCCCGGAGTTTTAAATGAAAAACTGTTTTTT. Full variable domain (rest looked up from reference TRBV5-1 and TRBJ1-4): KAGVTQTPRYLIKTRGQQVTLSCSPISGHRSVSWYQQTPGQGLQFLFEYFSETQRNKGNFPGRFSGRQFSNSRSEMNVSTLELGDSALYLCASSPGVLNEKLFFGSGTQLSVL.

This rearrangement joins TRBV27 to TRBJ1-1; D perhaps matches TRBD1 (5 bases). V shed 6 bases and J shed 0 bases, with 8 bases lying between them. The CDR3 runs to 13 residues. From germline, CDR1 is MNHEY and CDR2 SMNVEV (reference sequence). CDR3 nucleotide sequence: TGTGCCAGCAGCAGGGCAATGAACACTGAAGCTTTCTTT. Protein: CASSRAMNTEAFF.

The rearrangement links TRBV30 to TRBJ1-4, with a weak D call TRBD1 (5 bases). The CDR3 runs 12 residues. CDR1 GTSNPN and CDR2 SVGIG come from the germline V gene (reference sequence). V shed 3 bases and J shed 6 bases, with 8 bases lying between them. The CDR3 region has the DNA TGTGCCTGGAGGACAGTCCATGAAAAACTGTTTTTT. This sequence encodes CAWRTVHEKLFF.

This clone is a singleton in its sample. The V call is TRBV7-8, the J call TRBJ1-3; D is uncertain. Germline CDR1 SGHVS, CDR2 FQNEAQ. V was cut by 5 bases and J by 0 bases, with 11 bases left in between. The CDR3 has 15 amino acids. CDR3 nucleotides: TGTGCCAGCAGCCCTCGTGCGGGCTCTGGAAACACCATATATTTT. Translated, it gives CASSPRAGSGNTIYF.

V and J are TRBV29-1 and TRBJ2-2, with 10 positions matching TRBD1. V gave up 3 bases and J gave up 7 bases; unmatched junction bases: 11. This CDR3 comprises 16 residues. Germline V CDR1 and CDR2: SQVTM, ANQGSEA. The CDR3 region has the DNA TGCAGCGTTGATGACGGGACAGGGGCTAAGGGCGGGGAGCTGTTTTTT. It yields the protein CSVDDGTGAKGGELFF.

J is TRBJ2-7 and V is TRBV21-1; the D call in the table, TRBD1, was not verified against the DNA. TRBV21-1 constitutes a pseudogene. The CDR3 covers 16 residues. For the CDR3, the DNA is TGTGCCAGCAGCAAAGTGGATCGGGACATCACCTACGAGCAGTACTTC. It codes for CASSKVDRDITYEQYF.

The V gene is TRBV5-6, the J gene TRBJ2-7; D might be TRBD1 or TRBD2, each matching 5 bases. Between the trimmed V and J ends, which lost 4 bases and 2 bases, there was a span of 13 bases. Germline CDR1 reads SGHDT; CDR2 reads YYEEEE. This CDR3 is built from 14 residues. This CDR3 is CASSAGTETYEQYF. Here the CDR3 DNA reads TGTGCCAGCAGCGCTGGGACCGAGACCTACGAGCAGTACTTC.

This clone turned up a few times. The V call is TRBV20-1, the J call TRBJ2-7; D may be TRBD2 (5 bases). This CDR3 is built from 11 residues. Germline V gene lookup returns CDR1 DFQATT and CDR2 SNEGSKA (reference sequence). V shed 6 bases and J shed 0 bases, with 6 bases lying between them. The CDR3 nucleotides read TGCAGTGCAACTAGCTCCTACGAGCAGTACTTC. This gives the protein CSATSSYEQYF.

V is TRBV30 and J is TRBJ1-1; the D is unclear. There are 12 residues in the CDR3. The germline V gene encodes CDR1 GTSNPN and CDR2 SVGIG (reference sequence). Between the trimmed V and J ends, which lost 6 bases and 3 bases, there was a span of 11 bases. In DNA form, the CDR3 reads TGTGCCTGCCCCACCGGGGACACTGAAGCTTTCTTT. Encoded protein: CACPTGDTEAFF.

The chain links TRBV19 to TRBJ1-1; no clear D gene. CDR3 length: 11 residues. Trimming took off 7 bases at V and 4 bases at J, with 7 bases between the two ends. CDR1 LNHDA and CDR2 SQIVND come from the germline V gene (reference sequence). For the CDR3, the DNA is TGTGCCAGTACGTTGGGCACTGAAGCTTTCTTT. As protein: CASTLGTEAFF.

For the CDR3, the DNA is TGTGCCAGCAGCCAAGGAGGGGCCTATTGGGCAAAACTGTTTTTT. The encoded protein is CASSQGGAYWAKLFF. V gene TRBV14 combines with J gene TRBJ1-4; possible D gene TRBD1, 5 bases. Looked up from germline, CDR1 is SGHDN and CDR2 is FVKESK. The V end was cut by 1 base, the J end by 10 bases, with 16 bases between. The CDR3 consists of 15 residues.

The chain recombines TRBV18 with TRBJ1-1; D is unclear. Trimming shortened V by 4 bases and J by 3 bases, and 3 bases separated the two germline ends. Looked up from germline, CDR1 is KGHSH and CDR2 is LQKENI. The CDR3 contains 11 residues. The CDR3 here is CASSLDTEAFF. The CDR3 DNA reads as TGTGCCAGCTCACTGGACACTGAAGCTTTCTTT.

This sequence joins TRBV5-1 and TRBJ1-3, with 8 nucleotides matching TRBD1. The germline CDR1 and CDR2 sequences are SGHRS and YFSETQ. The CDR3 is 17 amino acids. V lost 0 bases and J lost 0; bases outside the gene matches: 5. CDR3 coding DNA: TGCGCCAGCAGCTTGGCTACAGGGGGGTCCTCTGGAAACACCATATATTTT. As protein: CASSLATGGSSGNTIYF. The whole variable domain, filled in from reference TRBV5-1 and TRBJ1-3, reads KAGVTQTPRYLIKTRGQQVTLSCSPISGHRSVSWYQQTPGQGLQFLFEYFSETQRNKGNFPGRFSGRQFSNSRSEMNVSTLELGDSALYLCASSLATGGSSGNTIYFGEGSWLTVV.

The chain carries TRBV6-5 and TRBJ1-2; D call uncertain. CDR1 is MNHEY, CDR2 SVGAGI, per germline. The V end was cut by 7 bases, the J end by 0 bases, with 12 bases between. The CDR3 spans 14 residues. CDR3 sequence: CASMGWAPNYGYTF. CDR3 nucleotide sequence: TGTGCCAGCATGGGCTGGGCACCTAACTATGGCTACACCTTC.

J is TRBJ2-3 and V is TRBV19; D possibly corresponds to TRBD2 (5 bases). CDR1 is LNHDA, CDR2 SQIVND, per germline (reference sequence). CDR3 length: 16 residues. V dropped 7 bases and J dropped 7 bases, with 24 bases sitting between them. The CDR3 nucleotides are TGTGCCAGTACCCCGACTATGGGGTCCTGGGGTTATACGCAGTATTTT. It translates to CASTPTMGSWGYTQYF.

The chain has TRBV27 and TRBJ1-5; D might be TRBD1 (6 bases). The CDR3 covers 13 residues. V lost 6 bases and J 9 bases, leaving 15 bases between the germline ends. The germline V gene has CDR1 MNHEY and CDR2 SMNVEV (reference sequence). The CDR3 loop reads CASRGGQFLPQHF. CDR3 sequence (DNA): TGTGCCAGCAGGGGGGGGCAGTTTCTGCCCCAGCATTTT.

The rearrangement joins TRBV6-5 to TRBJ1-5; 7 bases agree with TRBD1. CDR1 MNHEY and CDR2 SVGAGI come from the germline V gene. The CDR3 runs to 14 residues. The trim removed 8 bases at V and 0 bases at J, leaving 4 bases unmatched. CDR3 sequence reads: CASRDSLSNQPQHF. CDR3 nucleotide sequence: TGTGCCAGCCGGGACAGCCTTAGCAATCAGCCCCAGCATTTT.

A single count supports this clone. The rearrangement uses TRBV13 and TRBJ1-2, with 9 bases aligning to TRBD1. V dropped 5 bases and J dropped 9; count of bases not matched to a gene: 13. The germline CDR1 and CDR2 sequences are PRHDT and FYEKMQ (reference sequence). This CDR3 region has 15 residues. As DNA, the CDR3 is TGTGCCAGCAGCAACCGGGACAGGGTTTTAAAAAGCTACACCTTC. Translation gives CASSNRDRVLKSYTF.